This T cell receptor beta chain is drawn from a study of blood T cell repertoires in COVID-19. CDR3 length: 15 amino acids. The germline gives CDR1 SGHRS, CDR2 YFSETQ. Trimming took 4 bases from V and 8 from J; bases not matched to a gene: 12. Assay used: immunoSEQ multiplex PCR; TCRdb lists only in-frame clones, some missing. The sample includes some 400,000 clones, 75% to 90% of them seen just once. The receptor was isolated from a man in his thirties or forties who had recovered from COVID-19. The V call is TRBV5-1, the J call TRBJ2-1, with 7 bases that match TRBD2. The sequenced sample was PBMCs or T cells enriched from blood (not recorded which). This CDR3 reads CASSEGLVGADEQFF. CDR3 nucleotides: TGCGCCAGCAGCGAAGGACTAGTCGGAGCCGATGAGCAGTTCTTC.